One and the same sample provided the 4 T cell receptor beta chains below, sequenced in a study of Graves' ophthalmopathy and Graves' hyperthyroidism. RNA served as the template for amplifying TCR beta CDR3 regions. First-round RT-PCR used HTBI primers; second-round multiplex PCR followed. TCRdb processed the multiplex PCR reads anew with MiXCR; each CDR3 protein has one entry. The sample carries approximately 640,000 distinct CDR3 sequences, more than 40% recorded once. What was sequenced was peripheral blood. These receptors were taken from an adult man with Graves' ophthalmopathy.

The chain carries TRBV14 and TRBJ2-3; D is unresolved. The CDR3 loop spans 13 amino acids. The ends were cut back, 0 bases at V and 6 bases at J, with 7 bases in the middle. Germline V gene lookup returns CDR1 SGHDN and CDR2 FVKESK. The CDR3 is CASSQDGPDTQYF. The CDR3 DNA reads TGTGCCAGCAGCCAAGATGGCCCCGATACGCAGTATTTT.

This clonotype has ten or more counts. CDR3 sequence: CASSQDQGTLRAGETQYF. DNA of the CDR3: TGCGCCAGCAGCCAAGACCAGGGAACCCTCAGGGCGGGTGAGACCCAGTACTTC. V is TRBV4-1 and J is TRBJ2-5; tentatively, D is TRBD1 or TRBD2 (5 bases each). Germline CDR1 MGHRA, CDR2 YSYEKL. V dropped 0 bases and J dropped 5 bases, with 22 bases sitting between them. The CDR3 is 18 amino acids.

This clonotype was counted only a few times. The rearrangement links TRBV12-5 to TRBJ1-4; D gene unclear. Trimming shortened V by 1 base and J by 8 bases, and 8 bases separated the two germline ends. Germline CDR1 is LGHNT and CDR2 is FRNRAP. The CDR3 is made up of 13 amino acids. The CDR3 loop reads CASGLDYDEKLFF. DNA for the CDR3: TGTGCTAGTGGTTTGGACTATGACGAAAAACTGTTTTTT.

The chain carries TRBV6-6 and TRBJ2-2; D could derive from TRBD1 or TRBD2 (6 bases each). Trimming removed 1 base from V and 7 bases from J, with 13 bases in between. Germline V gene sequence: CDR1 MNHNY, CDR2 SVGAGI (reference sequence). The CDR3 spans 15 residues. The CDR3 loop reads CASSYWGATGGELFF. Here the CDR3 DNA reads TGTGCCAGCAGTTACTGGGGGGCTACGGGCGGGGAGCTGTTTTTT.